This TCR beta chain was identified in a study of vaccination and CD4 T cells after COVID-19. Points from the study as a whole: It was observed that, in convalescent patients, a median around 90% of reactive clones arose only post-vaccination. Convalescent patients displayed spike mono-reactivity in 304 of 307 vaccine-specific clones. The median SARS-CoV-2-reactive clonotype number increased from approximately 21 to 40, without statistical significance.

TCRdb re-analysed the PCR reads in MiXCR, keeping a single row per CDR3 protein. The sample lists roughly 19,000 distinct CDR3 sequences, about 60% occurring once. CDR1 is SGHAT and CDR2 is FQDESV in the germline V gene (reference sequence). The CDR3 has 17 residues. The V and J ends lost 5 bases and 5 bases, in that order; junction bases with no gene match: 9. In regard to this clonotype: Its antigen is still unknown.

The receptor's source is a human donor who had recovered from COVID-19. The genes are TRBV11-1 and TRBJ2-2; the match to TRBD2 covers 12 bases. Material: CD4+ T cells from blood, obtained after SARS-CoV-2 vaccination. The CDR3 bases are TGTGCCAGCAGCAACCGACTAGCGGGAGCTAGTACCGGGGAGCTGTTTTTT. It translates to CASSNRLAGASTGELFF.